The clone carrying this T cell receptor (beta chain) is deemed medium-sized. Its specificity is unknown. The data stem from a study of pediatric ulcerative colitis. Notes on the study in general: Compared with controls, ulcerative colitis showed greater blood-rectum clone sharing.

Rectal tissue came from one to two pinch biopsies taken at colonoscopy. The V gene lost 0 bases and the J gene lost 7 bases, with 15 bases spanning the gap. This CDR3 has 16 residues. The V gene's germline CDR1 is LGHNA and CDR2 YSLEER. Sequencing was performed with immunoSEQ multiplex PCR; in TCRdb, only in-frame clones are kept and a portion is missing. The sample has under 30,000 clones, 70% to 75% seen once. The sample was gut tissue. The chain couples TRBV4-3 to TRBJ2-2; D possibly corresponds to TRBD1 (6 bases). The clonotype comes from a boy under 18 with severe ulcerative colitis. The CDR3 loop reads CASSQDQDRRIGELFF. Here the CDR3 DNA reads TGCGCCAGCAGCCAAGATCAAGACAGGCGAATCGGGGAGCTGTTTTTT.